A single sample is the source of the 28 T cell receptor beta chains below, sequenced in a study of cytomegalovirus exposure and HLA in healthy donors. The PCR ran on 60 Vbeta and 13 Jbeta primers. The repertoire was sequenced with immunoSEQ multiplex PCR; TCRdb's copy has only in-frame clones and lacks some. The sample records about 160,000 clones, 82% being singletons. The sample consisted of PBMCs. The receptors derive from a girl between 10 and 17 years old in good health and CMV-seropositive.

This chain links TRBV7-8 with TRBJ1-1; D call uncertain. V was clipped by 3 bases and J by 0 bases, with 5 bases between them. From germline, CDR1 is SGHVS and CDR2 FQNEAQ. The CDR3 is 13 residues long. As DNA, the CDR3 is TGTGCCAGCAGCTTTCCCATGAACACTGAAGCTTTCTTT. This encodes CASSFPMNTEAFF.

This chain joins TRBV2 and TRBJ2-7, with D perhaps TRBD1 (6 bases). Germline V lookup: CDR1 SNHLY, CDR2 FYNNEI. Trimming shortened V by 9 bases and J by 1 base, and 16 bases separated the two germline ends. The CDR3 length is 14 residues. The CDR3 DNA sequence: TGTGCCAGTAGACAGGCGCATTCTTCCTACGAGCAGTACTTC. Protein product: CASRQAHSSYEQYF. Full variable domain (outside the CDR3, taken from reference TRBV2 and TRBJ2-7): EPEVTQTPSHQVTQMGQEVILRCVPISNHLYFYWYRQILGQKVEFLVSFYNNEISEKSEIFDDQFSVERPDGSNFTLKIRSTKLEDSAMYFCASRQAHSSYEQYFGPGTRLTVT.

The V gene is TRBV25-1, the J gene TRBJ2-1; 7 positions agree with TRBD1. Germline V gives CDR1 MGHDK, CDR2 SYGVNS. Trimming at V came to 1 base and at J to 8 bases, leaving 5 bases not matched to a gene. There are 14 residues in the CDR3. CDR3 coding DNA: TGTGCCAGCAGTGAATTTAAGGGGGCAGATGAGCAGTTCTTC. Its translation: CASSEFKGADEQFF.

This chain joins TRBV7-6 and TRBJ2-7; possibly TRBD2 for D (5 bases). CDR1 is SGHVS and CDR2 is FNYEAQ in the germline V gene. The V end was cut by 3 bases, the J end by 11 bases, with 14 bases between. CDR3 size: 12 residues. The CDR3: CASSFFGGPEYF. Written as DNA, the CDR3 is TGTGCCAGCAGCTTTTTTGGAGGTCCAGAGTACTTC.

The J gene is TRBJ2-1, the V gene TRBV2; TRBD2 aligns across 7 bases. CDR3 length: 15 residues. Germline loops: CDR1 SNHLY, CDR2 FYNNEI. With 3 bases clipped from V and 4 bases from J, the junction kept 6 bases outside the gene matches. CDR3 sequence reads: CASSDPAGRYNEQFF. The CDR3 DNA follows: TGTGCCAGCAGTGACCCAGCGGGAAGATACAATGAGCAGTTCTTC.

Concerning this clone itself: Distinct nucleotide sequences in the sample also encode this CDR3. The chain uses TRBV28 and TRBJ1-1; D unclear. Germline-derived CDR1 and CDR2 are MDHEN and SYDVKM. The V gene lost 6 bases and the J gene lost 5 bases, with 10 bases spanning the gap. The CDR3 runs 12 residues. The CDR3 protein is CASSFDWTEAFF. CDR3 in DNA: TGTGCCAGCAGCTTTGACTGGACTGAAGCTTTCTTT.

The V and J genes are TRBV15 and TRBJ1-1, with a weak D call TRBD1 (6 bases). V was cut by 4 bases and J by 5 bases, with 8 bases left in between. Per germline, CDR1 LNHNV and CDR2 YYDKDF (reference sequence). The length of the CDR3 is 12 residues. The CDR3: CATSIQGTEAFF. CDR3 sequence (DNA): TGTGCCACCAGCATACAGGGTACTGAAGCTTTCTTT. Variable domain in full (rest from reference TRBV15 and TRBJ1-1): DAMVIQNPRYQVTQFGKPVTLSCSQTLNHNVMYWYQQKSSQAPKLLFHYYDKDFNNEADTPDNFQSRRPNTSFCFLDIRSPGLGDTAMYLCATSIQGTEAFFGQGTRLTVV.

This clone was picked up a small number of times. The gene calls are TRBV18 and TRBJ2-3; 7 positions agree with TRBD2. J was trimmed by 0 bases and V by 4 bases; bases with no gene match: 4. Germline-derived CDR1 and CDR2 are KGHSH and LQKENI. The CDR3 extends over 15 amino acids. The CDR3 sequence is CASSRLAASTDTQYF. The CDR3, as DNA: TGTGCCAGCTCACGGCTAGCGGCTAGCACAGATACGCAGTATTTT.

This chain links TRBV14 with TRBJ1-4, with 7 nucleotides matching TRBD1. The CDR3 contains 18 residues. Per the germline V gene, CDR1 is SGHDN and CDR2 is FVKESK. The V and J ends lost 0 bases and 8 bases, in that order; junction bases with no gene match: 15. CDR3 loop: CASSQDSFWNRGEEKLFF. CDR3 bases: TGTGCCAGCAGCCAAGATTCCTTTTGGAACAGGGGAGAGGAAAAACTGTTTTTT.

The rearrangement links TRBV4-3 to TRBJ2-7, with D maybe TRBD1 (5 bases). CDR1 and CDR2 from the germline V gene are LGHNA and YSLEER. The V end was cut by 1 base, the J end by 3 bases, with 10 bases between. The CDR3 length is 14 residues. The CDR3, as DNA: TGCGCCAGCAGCCAAGCGAGACAGAGCTACGAGCAGTACTTC. It translates to CASSQARQSYEQYF.

The table lists this clone with a count of one. No DNA is shown, since the ends of the CDR3 on it are uncertain; the CDR3 is the one TCRdb lists. The chain joins TRBV6-1 to TRBJ1-4; TRBD1 reflects the table's D call only, with no check against the DNA. Germline V gives CDR1 MNHNS, CDR2 SASEGT. Counting both end residues, the CDR3 totals 14 amino acids. CDR3 in amino acids: CASILDRENEKLFF.

The table lists this clone with a count of one. The chain is built from TRBV5-1 and TRBJ1-1; unclear D gene. CDR3 length: 16 amino acids. Trimming removed 1 base at V and 5 bases at J, with 18 bases between. Germline V gene data show CDR1 as SGHRS and CDR2 as YFSETQ. The CDR3 region is CASSLRTGLGRTEAFF. For the CDR3, the DNA is TGCGCCAGCAGCTTGAGGACCGGACTGGGGAGGACTGAAGCTTTCTTT.

The chain recombines TRBV25-1 with TRBJ2-3; D is possibly TRBD1 (6 bases). Germline-derived CDR1 and CDR2 are MGHDK and SYGVNS. Trimming stripped 3 bases from V and 5 bases from J, with 12 bases between. CDR3 length: 14 amino acids. The CDR3 DNA reads TGTGCCAGCAGTGATCATACAGGGATAGATACGCAGTATTTT. It is translated as CASSDHTGIDTQYF.

The rearrangement links TRBV7-2 to TRBJ1-2, with a weak D call TRBD1 (5 bases). This CDR3 has 15 residues. V was trimmed by 1 base and J by 4 bases, leaving 13 bases between them. CDR1 is SGHTA and CDR2 is FQGNSA in the germline V gene. CDR3 residues: CASSLGGDGGYGYTF. CDR3 nucleotide sequence: TGTGCCAGCAGCTTAGGGGGGGACGGGGGCTATGGCTACACCTTC.

The V and J genes are TRBV6-5 and TRBJ2-7, with 7 positions matching TRBD2. CDR1 MNHEY and CDR2 SVGAGI come from the germline V gene. V shed 0 bases and J 3 bases; nucleotides not matched to a gene: 8. The CDR3 is 16 amino acids. The CDR3, as DNA: TGTGCCAGCAGTTACTCGTCAGGGACTAAAAACTACGAGCAGTACTTC. Its translation: CASSYSSGTKNYEQYF.

This clone was seen only once. The chain links TRBV7-8 to TRBJ2-7, with TRBD1 matching 9 bases. The ends lost 2 bases at V and 1 base at J; junction bases unmatched: 3. The CDR3 loop spans 15 amino acids. The V gene's germline CDR1 is SGHVS and CDR2 FQNEAQ. CDR3 DNA: TGTGCCAGCAGCTTAAACGGACAGGGGTCCTACGAGCAGTACTTC. Amino acids: CASSLNGQGSYEQYF.

The chain is built from TRBV2 and TRBJ1-5, with no clear D. The CDR3 has 14 amino acids. Germline loops: CDR1 SNHLY, CDR2 FYNNEI. Between the trimmed V and J ends, which lost 2 bases and 6 bases, there was a span of 11 bases. The CDR3 loop is CASSEKSTGQPQHF. The CDR3 bases are TGTGCCAGCAGTGAAAAATCAACTGGTCAGCCCCAGCATTTT.

The rearrangement links TRBV7-3 to TRBJ2-2; D gene uncertain. V dropped 5 bases and J dropped 2 bases, with 9 bases sitting between them. From germline, CDR1 is SGHTA and CDR2 FQGTGA. The CDR3 is made up of 14 amino acids. DNA of the CDR3: TGTGCCAGCAGCCCGGTAACTAACACCGGGGAGCTGTTTTTT. This sequence encodes CASSPVTNTGELFF.

The V call is TRBV5-1, the J call TRBJ1-4; a weak D match, TRBD1 (6 bases). This CDR3 has 14 residues. Trimming cost V 4 bases and J 8 bases, with 15 bases left between them. Per the germline V gene, CDR1 is SGHRS and CDR2 is YFSETQ. The CDR3 spells CASSVTGPGEKLFF. In DNA, the CDR3 is TGCGCCAGCAGCGTGACAGGTCCGGGGGAAAAACTGTTTTTT.

This chain uses TRBV5-4 with TRBJ1-2; D uncertain. With 1 base removed from V and 8 bases from J, the gap between germline ends came to 9 bases. This CDR3 is 12 amino acids long. Germline CDR1 and CDR2: SGHNT and YYREEE (reference sequence). The CDR3 loop is CASSLWAAGYTF. Here the CDR3 DNA reads TGTGCCAGCAGCTTGTGGGCCGCCGGCTACACCTTC.

The V gene is TRBV5-1, the J gene TRBJ2-5; perhaps TRBD2 as D (5 bases). The CDR3 is 15 residues long. From germline, CDR1 is SGHRS and CDR2 YFSETQ. Trimming pared 4 bases from V and 3 bases from J, leaving 16 bases between. Here the CDR3 reads CASSRSRGREETQYF. The CDR3 coding sequence is TGCGCCAGCAGCCGTTCTAGAGGGCGCGAAGAGACCCAGTACTTC.

This CDR3 is CASSFKGQGTYEQYF. In nucleotides, the CDR3 is TGTGCCAGCAGTTTCAAGGGTCAGGGGACCTACGAGCAGTACTTC. J is TRBJ2-5 and V is TRBV28, with D maybe TRBD1 (6 bases). The J call may not be correct, given that the DNA end is closer to TRBJ2-7. The CDR3 is made up of 15 amino acids. From germline, CDR1 is MDHEN and CDR2 SYDVKM.

Comment on this clone: This CDR3 is also generated by other DNA sequences in the sample. V and J are TRBV28 and TRBJ2-3; D unresolved. This CDR3 comprises 14 residues. Germline CDR1 and CDR2: MDHEN and SYDVKM. V shed 3 bases and J shed 2 bases, with 9 bases lying between them. Written as DNA, the CDR3 is TGTGCCAGCAGTTTCTCACAAATCACAGATACGCAGTATTTT. Its protein product is CASSFSQITDTQYF.

V is TRBV19 and J is TRBJ1-5; TRBD1 might be the D (5 bases). This CDR3 spans 13 amino acids. The ends were cut back, 1 base at V and 16 bases at J, with 17 bases in the middle. Germline V lookup: CDR1 LNHDA, CDR2 SQIVND (reference sequence). CDR3 bases: TGTGCCAGTAGTATAGGGTCCGGGACGGGGGTACATTTT. Protein: CASSIGSGTGVHF.

This chain uses TRBV7-9 with TRBJ2-1, with 8 bases matching TRBD2. Germline V gene sequence: CDR1 SEHNR, CDR2 FQNEAQ (reference sequence). Trimming at V came to 8 bases and at J to 8 bases, leaving 8 bases not matched to a gene. This CDR3 comprises 13 residues. The CDR3 protein is CASHTGGVDEQFF. Written as DNA, the CDR3 is TGTGCCAGCCACACCGGGGGGGTGGATGAGCAGTTCTTC. Full variable domain (missing parts from reference TRBV7-9 and TRBJ2-1): DTGVSQNPRHKITKRGQNVTFRCDPISEHNRLYWYRQTLGQGPEFLTYFQNEAQLEKSRLLSDRFSAERPKGSFSTLEIQRTEQGDSAMYLCASHTGGVDEQFFGPGTRLTVL.

With respect to this clone: The identical CDR3 is also encoded by other nucleotide sequences in the sample. The gene calls are TRBV27 and TRBJ2-7, with 7 bases that match TRBD1. The CDR3 runs 14 residues. Germline V gene data show CDR1 as MNHEY and CDR2 as SMNVEV (reference sequence). V shed 5 bases, J shed 2 bases, and the junction held 6 bases outside the gene matches. CDR3: CASSLRDSTYEQYF. In DNA, the CDR3 is TGTGCCAGCAGTCTAAGGGACAGCACCTACGAGCAGTACTTC.

This chain links TRBV5-1 with TRBJ1-2; TRBD1 matches at 10 bases. CDR1 SGHRS and CDR2 YFSETQ come from the germline V gene. CDR3 length: 13 amino acids. The V segment lost 4 bases and the J segment 9 bases; nucleotides outside the gene matches: 6. The CDR3 DNA reads TGCGCCAGCAGCGGAGGGACAGGGGAAAGCTACACCTTC. This codes for CASSGGTGESYTF.

The chain has TRBV30 and TRBJ2-1; TRBD2 matches at 10 bases. The CDR3 loop spans 14 amino acids. V lost 4 bases to trimming and J lost 4 bases; unmatched junction nucleotides: 4. Germline CDR1 GTSNPN, CDR2 SVGIG (reference sequence). The CDR3 spells CAWTGTSVYNEQFF. The CDR3 bases are TGTGCCTGGACCGGGACTAGCGTATACAATGAGCAGTTCTTC. The variable domain in full, completed from reference TRBV30 and TRBJ2-1, reads SQTIHQWPATLVQPVGSPLSLECTVEGTSNPNLYWYRQAAGRGLQLLFYSVGIGQISSEVPQNLSASRPQDRQFILSSKKLLLSDSGFYLCAWTGTSVYNEQFFGPGTRLTVL.